The sequence of this T cell receptor beta chain was determined in a study of shared clonotypes between healthy human individuals. Study-level results: An effect of sequencing depth on clonotype sharing among donors was expected. Specimens sampled were limited to blood, with tissue repertoires likely differing.

This table comes from immunoSEQ multiplex PCR, and its TCRdb copy is limited to in-frame clones, with some not included. The sample contains 1 million to 1.3 million clones, about 80% of which appear only once. Note on this clone: What it binds is not known. The germline gene is not matched at one end of the junction; a read error may be the cause. The sample holds other DNA sequences that translate to the same CDR3.

This TCR was sampled from a man younger than 35 in good health. Some clones in this sample may be carry-over from other donors' samples. Sequencing input: memory CD4+ T cells from PBMCs. Indicated subset: CD45RA-negative fraction.

This CDR3 reads CSVEGQDGQPQHF. In DNA form, the CDR3 reads TGCAGCGTGGAAGGACAGGACGGACAGCCCCAGCATTTT. The chain recombines TRBV29-1 with TRBJ1-5; TRBD1 agrees at 7 bases. In germline, CDR1 is SQVTM, CDR2 ANQGSEA. There are 13 residues in the CDR3.